These 17 T cell receptor beta chains originate from one sample sequenced in a study of blood T cells in healthy people across ages. A second PCR of 7 to 11 cycles used a sample-barcoded 5' primer and a J-beta primer mix. One entry per CDR3 protein, called by TCRdb with MiXCR from the 5' RACE reads. The sample has 650,000 to 800,000 distinct CDR3 sequences; more than 40% are singletons. Material for sequencing was blood. The receptors stem from a man aged 55 to 69 in good health.

The chain joins TRBV7-2 to TRBJ2-3; 13 bases are a match to TRBD2. The CDR3 consists of 17 residues. The trim removed 5 bases at V and 8 bases at J, leaving 13 bases unmatched. Looked up from germline, CDR1 is SGHTA and CDR2 is FQGNSA. The CDR3 DNA is TGTGCCAGCAGCCTCTCCCCACTAGCGGGGGGGCTTGGTACGCAGTATTTT. As protein: CASSLSPLAGGLGTQYF.

This chain links TRBV27 with TRBJ1-5; D uncertain. The CDR3 sequence is 16 residues long. V lost 5 bases to trimming and J lost 2 bases, with 16 bases between them. CDR1 and CDR2 (germline): MNHEY, SMNVEV (reference sequence). In DNA, the CDR3 is TGTGCCAGCAGTCCGTCCCCGGGTGGGGGCAATCAGCCCCAGCATTTT. Protein: CASSPSPGGGNQPQHF.

This clonotype was seen only a few times. The J gene is TRBJ1-2, the V gene TRBV6-5; 7 nucleotides line up with TRBD1. Germline V gene sequence: CDR1 MNHEY, CDR2 SVGAGI. The CDR3 has 14 residues. The ends lost 5 bases at V and 4 bases at J; junction bases unmatched: 7. The CDR3 loop is CASSPDRDRYGYTF. As DNA, the CDR3 is TGTGCCAGCAGTCCCGACAGGGACCGCTATGGCTACACCTTC.

This clonotype appeared a few times. The rearrangement uses TRBV6-2 or TRBV6-3 and TRBJ2-4; 7 positions agree with TRBD1. Per germline, CDR1 MNHEY and CDR2 SVGEGT. The CDR3 is 13 residues long. Trimming at V came to 5 bases and at J to 6 bases, leaving 4 bases not matched to a gene. CDR3 amino acids: CASSPRQGNIQYF. In nucleotides, the CDR3 is TGTGCCAGCAGTCCCCGACAGGGAAACATTCAGTACTTC.

The V gene is TRBV10-3, the J gene TRBJ2-5, with D possibly matching TRBD2 (5 bases). Germline CDR1 and CDR2: ENHRY and SYGVKD. CDR3 size: 14 residues. Trimming pared 6 bases from V and 1 base from J, leaving 12 bases between. The CDR3 DNA reads TGTGCCATCAGCACCGCGGGCACCCAAGAGACCCAGTACTTC. Translating gives CAISTAGTQETQYF.

V is TRBV7-9 and J is TRBJ2-5, with D unclear. The CDR3 consists of 12 residues. CDR1 and CDR2 (germline): SEHNR, FQNEAQ (reference sequence). Trimming cost V 6 bases and J 4 bases, with 9 bases left between them. Written as DNA, the CDR3 is TGTGCCAGCAGGAAGGCCCTAGAGACCCAGTACTTC. It codes for CASRKALETQYF.

The chain carries TRBV5-6 and TRBJ2-7; D may correspond to TRBD1 or TRBD2 (6 bases each). The CDR3 has 12 amino acids. Germline V gene lookup returns CDR1 SGHDT and CDR2 YYEEEE. The V end lost 7 bases, the J end lost 0 bases, and 8 bases lay between the germline ends. CDR3 protein: CASGGHSYEQYF. The CDR3 DNA is TGTGCCAGCGGGGGGCACTCCTACGAGCAGTACTTC.

The chain joins TRBV12-5 to TRBJ2-7; 8 nucleotides line up with TRBD2. The CDR3 spans 16 residues. The germline V gene has CDR1 LGHNT and CDR2 FRNRAP. J was trimmed by 1 base and V by 1 base; bases with no gene match: 6. The CDR3 DNA is TGTGCTAGTGGTTTGGACGGGGGGGCCCTTTCCTACGAGCAGTACTTC. It translates to CASGLDGGALSYEQYF.

Of note for this clonotype: A single base separates this from a much larger clone, so it may be a read error. The chain carries TRBV7-9 and TRBJ2-1; D unclear. With the DNA end fitting TRBJ2-7 better, the J assignment may be wrong. Germline V gene sequence: CDR1 SEHNR, CDR2 FQNEAQ (reference sequence). There are 12 residues in the CDR3. This CDR3 reads CASLDSYNEQYF. For the CDR3, the DNA is TGTGCCAGCCTAGATTCCTACAATGAGCAGTACTTC.

This clonotype was counted a few times. The chain employs TRBV9 and TRBJ2-7; 7 bases align to TRBD1. Germline CDR1 reads SGDLS; CDR2 reads YYNGEE. The CDR3 loop spans 13 amino acids. Trimming at V came to 0 bases and at J to 6 bases, leaving 3 bases not matched to a gene. The CDR3 sequence: CASSVVAGGEQYF. CDR3 sequence (DNA): TGTGCCAGCAGCGTAGTGGCAGGGGGCGAGCAGTACTTC.

V is TRBV7-2 and J is TRBJ2-3, with D perhaps matching TRBD2 (5 bases). Germline-derived CDR1 and CDR2 are SGHTA and FQGNSA. CDR3 length: 13 residues. Trimming removed 6 bases at V and 6 bases at J, with 13 bases between. In nucleotides, the CDR3 is TGTGCCAGCAGAACCCCGGGGAGTGATACGCAGTATTTT. Amino acids: CASRTPGSDTQYF.

The chain combines TRBV2 with TRBJ1-2; 7 nucleotides match TRBD1. The trim removed 5 bases at V and 2 bases at J, leaving 5 bases unmatched. The germline V gene has CDR1 SNHLY and CDR2 FYNNEI. The CDR3 consists of 14 residues. The CDR3 DNA sequence: TGTGCCAGCAGTACAGGGGTCGGAAACTATGGCTACACCTTC. It yields the protein CASSTGVGNYGYTF.

The chain uses TRBV6-1 and TRBJ1-2; possibly TRBD1 for D (5 bases). V lost 3 bases to trimming and J lost 0 bases, with 8 bases between them. Germline V gene lookup returns CDR1 MNHNS and CDR2 SASEGT. There are 14 residues in the CDR3. The CDR3 nucleotides are TGTGCCAGCAGTGACAGGGTGTCTAACTATGGCTACACCTTC. This gives the protein CASSDRVSNYGYTF.

The chain employs TRBV20-1 and TRBJ2-7, with D possibly being TRBD1 or TRBD2 (6 bases each). The CDR3 has 14 amino acids. The germline V gene has CDR1 DFQATT and CDR2 SNEGSKA (reference sequence). Trimming took 0 bases from V and 2 from J, leaving 11 bases between them. CDR3 loop: CSARDRGATYEQYF. CDR3 bases: TGCAGTGCTAGAGATAGGGGGGCGACCTACGAGCAGTACTTC.

The V and J genes are TRBV6-6 and TRBJ1-1, with D perhaps matching TRBD1 (5 bases). Germline V lookup: CDR1 MNHNY, CDR2 SVGAGI (reference sequence). Between the trimmed V and J ends, which lost 7 bases and 3 bases, there was a span of 12 bases. This CDR3 spans 13 amino acids. The CDR3: CASMAGLDTEAFF. As DNA, the CDR3 is TGTGCCAGCATGGCAGGGTTGGACACTGAAGCTTTCTTT.

In this sample, this clonotype turned up many times. The chain is built from TRBV20-1 and TRBJ1-4; a possible D gene is TRBD1 (5 bases). Germline CDR1 DFQATT, CDR2 SNEGSKA (reference sequence). CDR3 length: 14 residues. The V and J ends lost 5 bases and 7 bases respectively, with 17 bases between them. CDR3 nucleotide sequence: TGCAGTGCTTCTTCGACAGACTCAGTTGAAAAACTGTTTTTT. Translation: CSASSTDSVEKLFF.

The gene calls are TRBV4-3 and TRBJ2-3; 7 bases agree with TRBD1. This CDR3 is 16 amino acids long. Germline CDR1 and CDR2: LGHNA and YSLEER. Losses at the gene ends were 3 bases for V and 1 base for J; bases not matched to a gene: 7. CDR3 DNA: TGCGCCAGCAGCCACGCGGACGGGACAGGCACAGATACGCAGTATTTT. Residues: CASSHADGTGTDTQYF.